The rows below give T cell receptor beta chains drawn from one sample of a study of control samples from healthy donors and cancer patients. This table comes from immunoSEQ multiplex PCR, and its TCRdb copy is limited to in-frame clones, with some not included. Among 150,000 or so clones listed, about 86% were seen once. What was sequenced was blood. The receptors shown here come from a man in his late teens or twenties in good health. Both conserved end residues are part of each CDR3. A D gene is named only where the DNA matches it firmly. Size tells how often a clone was seen (once, few, many) or the class of an expanded clone, and some rows leave it out.

v_gene: TRBV27
d_gene: TRBD1
abundance: NA
j_gene: TRBJ2-7
CDR3aa: CASSSPGQGQWEQYF
CDR3nt: TGTGCCAGCAGTTCTCCGGGACAGGGGCAATGGGAGCAGTACTTC

v_gene: TRBV21-1
d_gene: NA
abundance: NA
j_gene: TRBJ2-4
CDR3aa: CASSKAFRTENIQYF
CDR3nt: TGTGCCAGCAGCAAAGCTTTTAGGACCGAAAACATTCAGTACTTC

v_gene: TRBV18
d_gene: TRBD1
abundance: NA
j_gene: TRBJ1-2
CDR3aa: CASSPVDRAYGYTF
CDR3nt: TGTGCCAGCTCCCCCGTTGACAGGGCCTATGGCTACACCTTC

v_gene: TRBV27
d_gene: NA
abundance: NA
j_gene: TRBJ1-5
CDR3aa: CASSPGIPNQPQHF
CDR3nt: TGTGCCAGCAGCCCCGGCATTCCCAATCAGCCCCAGCATTTT

v_gene: TRBV4-2
d_gene: NA
abundance: NA
j_gene: TRBJ1-2
CDR3aa: CASSQDLGPEVYGYTF
CDR3nt: TGTGCCAGCAGCCAAGACCTTGGCCCGGAGGTCTATGGCTACACCTTC

v_gene: TRBV6-2/TRBV6-3
d_gene: NA
abundance: NA
j_gene: TRBJ2-1
CDR3aa: CASSERGNEQFF
CDR3nt: TGTGCCAGTAGTGAGCGCGGCAATGAGCAGTTCTTC

v_gene: TRBV5-5
d_gene: TRBD2
abundance: NA
j_gene: TRBJ2-5
CDR3aa: CASSRGGLADNQETQYF
CDR3nt: TGTGCCAGCAGCCGAGGGGGACTAGCGGACAACCAAGAGACCCAGTACTTC

v_gene: TRBV18
d_gene: NA
abundance: NA
j_gene: TRBJ2-3
CDR3aa: CASSVLGATDTQYF
CDR3nt: TGTGCCAGCTCAGTACTGGGAGCCACAGATACGCAGTATTTT

v_gene: TRBV28
d_gene: TRBD1
abundance: once
j_gene: TRBJ1-6
CDR3aa: CASSFQGDLYNSPLHF
CDR3nt: TGTGCCAGCAGTTTCCAGGGGGATCTCTATAATTCACCCCTCCACTTT

v_gene: TRBV27
d_gene: NA
abundance: NA
j_gene: TRBJ1-6
CDR3aa: CASRRPQVIGSPLHF
CDR3nt: TGTGCCAGCAGACGACCTCAGGTGATTGGATCACCCCTCCACTTT

v_gene: TRBV7-2
d_gene: TRBD2
abundance: once
j_gene: TRBJ2-7
CDR3aa: CASSPEERGGAPEQYF
CDR3nt: TGTGCCAGCAGCCCGGAGGAGCGGGGGGGGGCGCCCGAGCAGTACTTC

v_gene: TRBV6-6
d_gene: NA
abundance: NA
j_gene: TRBJ1-1
CDR3aa: CASSHGRTEAFF
CDR3nt: TGTGCCAGCAGTCACGGTCGGACTGAAGCTTTCTTT

v_gene: TRBV28
d_gene: NA
abundance: NA
j_gene: TRBJ1-5
CDR3aa: CASSFQAGDGNQPQHF
CDR3nt: TGTGCCAGCAGTTTTCAAGCAGGGGATGGAAATCAGCCCCAGCATTTT

v_gene: TRBV7-2
d_gene: NA
abundance: NA
j_gene: TRBJ2-2
CDR3aa: CASSLLWNTGELFF
CDR3nt: TGTGCCAGCAGCTTGCTGTGGAACACCGGGGAGCTGTTTTTT

v_gene: TRBV6-6
d_gene: NA
abundance: NA
j_gene: TRBJ1-5
CDR3aa: CASRSGEQPQHF
CDR3nt: TGTGCCAGCAGGTCAGGGGAACAGCCCCAGCATTTT

v_gene: TRBV9
d_gene: NA
abundance: NA
j_gene: TRBJ1-1
CDR3aa: CASSVEEGTEAFF
CDR3nt: TGTGCCAGCAGCGTAGAAGAGGGAACTGAAGCTTTCTTT

v_gene: TRBV5-1
d_gene: NA
abundance: NA
j_gene: TRBJ1-2
CDR3aa: CASFGQPGYGYTF
CDR3nt: TGCGCCAGTTTCGGACAGCCGGGCTATGGCTACACCTTC

v_gene: TRBV12-3/TRBV12-4
d_gene: NA
abundance: once
j_gene: TRBJ1-3
CDR3aa: CASSYVNTIYF
CDR3nt: TGTGCCAGCAGTTATGTTAACACCATATATTTT

v_gene: TRBV19
d_gene: TRBD1
abundance: NA
j_gene: TRBJ2-7
CDR3aa: CASSLATGSSYEQYF
CDR3nt: TGTGCCAGTAGCCTTGCGACAGGGAGCTCCTACGAGCAGTACTTC

v_gene: TRBV5-4
d_gene: NA
abundance: NA
j_gene: TRBJ2-3
CDR3aa: CASSLAGDLVDTQYF
CDR3nt: TGTGCCAGCAGCTTGGCGGGGGACCTAGTAGATACGCAGTATTTT

v_gene: TRBV9
d_gene: TRBD1
abundance: NA
j_gene: TRBJ2-1
CDR3aa: CASSTPQRDRGYNEQFF
CDR3nt: TGTGCCAGCAGCACTCCGCAGAGAGACAGGGGATACAATGAGCAGTTCTTC

v_gene: TRBV7-9
d_gene: NA
abundance: NA
j_gene: TRBJ1-1
CDR3aa: CASSLVWADTEAFF
CDR3nt: TGTGCCAGCAGCTTAGTTTGGGCAGACACTGAAGCTTTCTTT

v_gene: TRBV7-3
d_gene: NA
abundance: NA
j_gene: TRBJ2-3
CDR3aa: CASSPSLGNTDTQYF
CDR3nt: TGTGCCAGCAGCCCCTCGTTGGGGAACACAGATACGCAGTATTTT

v_gene: TRBV28
d_gene: NA
abundance: NA
j_gene: TRBJ1-1
CDR3aa: CASTPIGSEAFF
CDR3nt: TGTGCCAGCACCCCGATCGGGAGTGAAGCTTTCTTT

v_gene: TRBV7-2
d_gene: NA
abundance: NA
j_gene: TRBJ1-5
CDR3aa: CASSLGLTNQPQHF
CDR3nt: TGTGCCAGCAGCTTAGGACTGACCAATCAGCCCCAGCATTTT

v_gene: TRBV5-1
d_gene: NA
abundance: once
j_gene: TRBJ2-3
CDR3aa: CASTAEDVYTDTQYF
CDR3nt: TGCGCCAGCACTGCGGAGGATGTATACACAGATACGCAGTATTTT

v_gene: TRBV6-5
d_gene: TRBD1
abundance: NA
j_gene: TRBJ2-2
CDR3aa: CASSYPRTGRAGELFF
CDR3nt: TGTGCCAGCAGTTACCCAAGGACAGGGAGAGCCGGGGAGCTGTTTTTT

v_gene: TRBV29-1
d_gene: NA
abundance: NA
j_gene: TRBJ2-2
CDR3aa: CSVAGGDKTGELFF
CDR3nt: TGCAGCGTTGCGGGCGGGGATAAGACCGGGGAGCTGTTTTTT

v_gene: TRBV9
d_gene: NA
abundance: NA
j_gene: TRBJ1-1
CDR3aa: CASSPPGTGLTEAFF
CDR3nt: TGTGCCAGCAGCCCCCCGGGGACGGGCTTAACTGAAGCTTTCTTT

v_gene: TRBV25-1
d_gene: NA
abundance: once
j_gene: TRBJ2-1
CDR3aa: CASTQGGGSNEQFF
CDR3nt: TGTGCCAGCACCCAAGGGGGCGGGAGCAATGAGCAGTTCTTC

v_gene: TRBV29-1
d_gene: TRBD1
abundance: NA
j_gene: TRBJ1-5
CDR3aa: CSVTDRGNQPQHF
CDR3nt: TGCAGCGTTACCGACAGGGGCAATCAGCCCCAGCATTTT

v_gene: TRBV9
d_gene: NA
abundance: NA
j_gene: TRBJ1-6
CDR3aa: CASSVGQAVYNSPLHF
CDR3nt: TGTGCCAGCAGCGTAGGACAGGCGGTCTATAATTCACCCCTCCACTTT